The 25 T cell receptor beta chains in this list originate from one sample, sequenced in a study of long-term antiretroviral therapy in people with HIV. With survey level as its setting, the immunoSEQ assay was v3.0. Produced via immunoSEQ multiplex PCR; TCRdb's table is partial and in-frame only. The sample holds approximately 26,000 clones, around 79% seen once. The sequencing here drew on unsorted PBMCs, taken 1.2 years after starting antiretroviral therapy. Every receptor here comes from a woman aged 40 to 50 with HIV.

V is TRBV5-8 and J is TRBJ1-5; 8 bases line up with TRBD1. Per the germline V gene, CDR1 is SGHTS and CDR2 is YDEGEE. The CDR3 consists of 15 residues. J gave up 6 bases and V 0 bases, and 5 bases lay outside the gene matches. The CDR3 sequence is CASSLGAGQGQPQHF. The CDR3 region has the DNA TGTGCCAGCAGCTTGGGGGCAGGACAGGGTCAGCCCCAGCATTTT.

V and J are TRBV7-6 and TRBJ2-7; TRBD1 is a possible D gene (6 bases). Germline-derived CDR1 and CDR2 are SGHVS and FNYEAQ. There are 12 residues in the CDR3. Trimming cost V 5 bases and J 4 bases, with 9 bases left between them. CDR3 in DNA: TGTGCCAGCAGCCTCGGACAGTACGAGCAGTACTTC. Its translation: CASSLGQYEQYF.

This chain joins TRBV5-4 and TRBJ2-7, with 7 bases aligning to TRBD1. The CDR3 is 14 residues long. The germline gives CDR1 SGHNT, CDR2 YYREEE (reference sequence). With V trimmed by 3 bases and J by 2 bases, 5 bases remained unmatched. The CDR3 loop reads CASSSPGQTYEQYF. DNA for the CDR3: TGTGCCAGCAGCTCGCCGGGACAGACCTACGAGCAGTACTTC.

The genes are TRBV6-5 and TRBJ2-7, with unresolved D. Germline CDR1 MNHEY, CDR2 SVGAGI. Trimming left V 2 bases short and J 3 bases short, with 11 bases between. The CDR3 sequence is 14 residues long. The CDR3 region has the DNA TGTGCCAGCAGTTACCTGTTGGGCGGCTACGAGCAGTACTTC. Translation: CASSYLLGGYEQYF.

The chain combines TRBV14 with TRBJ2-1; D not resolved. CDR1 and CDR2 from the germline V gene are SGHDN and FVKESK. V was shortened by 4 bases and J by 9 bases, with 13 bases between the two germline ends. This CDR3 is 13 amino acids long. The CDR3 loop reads CASSPKSVGEQFF. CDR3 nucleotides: TGTGCCAGCAGCCCGAAGAGCGTAGGTGAGCAGTTCTTC.

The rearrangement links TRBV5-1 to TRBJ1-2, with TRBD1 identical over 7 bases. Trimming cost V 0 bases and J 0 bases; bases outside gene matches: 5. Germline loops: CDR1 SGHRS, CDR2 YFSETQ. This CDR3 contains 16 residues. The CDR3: CASSLVEQGPNYGYTF. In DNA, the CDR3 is TGCGCCAGCAGCTTGGTCGAACAGGGGCCTAACTATGGCTACACCTTC.

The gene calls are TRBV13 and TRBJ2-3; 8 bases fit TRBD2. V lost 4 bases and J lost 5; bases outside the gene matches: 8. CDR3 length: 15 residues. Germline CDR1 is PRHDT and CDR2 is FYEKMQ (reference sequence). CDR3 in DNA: TGTGCCAGCAGCTCGAAAGCGGGAGTGGGAGATACGCAGTATTTT. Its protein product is CASSSKAGVGDTQYF. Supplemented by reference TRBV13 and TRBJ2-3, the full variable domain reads AAGVIQSPRHLIKEKRETATLKCYPIPRHDTVYWYQQGPGQDPQFLISFYEKMQSDKGSIPDRFSAQQFSDYHSELNMSSLELGDSALYFCASSSKAGVGDTQYFGPGTRLTVL.

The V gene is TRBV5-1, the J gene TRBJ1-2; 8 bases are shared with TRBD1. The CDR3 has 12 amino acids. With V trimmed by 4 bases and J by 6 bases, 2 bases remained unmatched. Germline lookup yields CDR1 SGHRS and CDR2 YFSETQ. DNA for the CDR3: TGCGCCAGCAGCCCGGACAGGGATGGCTACACCTTC. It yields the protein CASSPDRDGYTF.

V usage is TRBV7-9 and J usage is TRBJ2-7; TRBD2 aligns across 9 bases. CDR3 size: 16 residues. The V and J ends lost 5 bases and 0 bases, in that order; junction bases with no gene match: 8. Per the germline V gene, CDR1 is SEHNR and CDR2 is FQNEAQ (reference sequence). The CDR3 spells CASSHEAGGYSYEQYF. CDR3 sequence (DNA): TGTGCCAGCAGCCATGAAGCGGGGGGATACTCCTACGAGCAGTACTTC.

CDR3 nucleotides: TGTGCCAGCAGCACCCGGGACAGGGCGCGGGGCTACACCTTC. Its translation: CASSTRDRARGYTF. The chain employs TRBV5-8 and TRBJ1-2, with TRBD1 identical over 9 bases. The CDR3 totals 14 residues. Germline CDR1 and CDR2: SGHTS and YDEGEE. Trimming cost V 4 bases and J 8 bases; bases outside gene matches: 9.

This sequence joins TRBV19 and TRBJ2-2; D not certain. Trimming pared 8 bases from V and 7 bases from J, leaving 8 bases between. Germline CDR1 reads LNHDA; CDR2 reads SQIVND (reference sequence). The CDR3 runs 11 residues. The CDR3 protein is CASSYGGELFF. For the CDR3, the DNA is TGTGCCAGTTCGTACGGCGGGGAGCTGTTTTTT.

The CDR3 loop reads CASSLVAGGQETQYF. In DNA form, the CDR3 reads TGTGCCAGCAGCTTGGTGGCGGGAGGGCAAGAGACCCAGTACTTC. The chain has TRBV5-4 and TRBJ2-5; 9 bases fit TRBD2. The germline V gene encodes CDR1 SGHNT and CDR2 YYREEE (reference sequence). This CDR3 has 15 residues. Trimming cost V 0 bases and J 2 bases; bases outside gene matches: 2.

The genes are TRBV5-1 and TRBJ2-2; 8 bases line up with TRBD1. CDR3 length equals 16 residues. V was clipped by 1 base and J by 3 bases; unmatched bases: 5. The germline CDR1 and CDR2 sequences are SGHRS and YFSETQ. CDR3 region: CASSLPPDRDTGELFF. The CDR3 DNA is TGCGCCAGCAGCTTGCCCCCGGACAGGGACACCGGGGAGCTGTTTTTT.

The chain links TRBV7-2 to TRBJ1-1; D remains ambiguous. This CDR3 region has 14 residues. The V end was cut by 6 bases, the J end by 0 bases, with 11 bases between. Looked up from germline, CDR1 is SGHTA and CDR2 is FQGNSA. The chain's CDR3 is CASRPGRLNTEAFF. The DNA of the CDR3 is TGTGCCAGCAGGCCAGGAAGGCTGAACACTGAAGCTTTCTTT.

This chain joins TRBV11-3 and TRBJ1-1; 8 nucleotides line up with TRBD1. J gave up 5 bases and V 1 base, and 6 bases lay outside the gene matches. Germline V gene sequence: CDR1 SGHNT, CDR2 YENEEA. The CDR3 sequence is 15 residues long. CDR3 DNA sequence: TGTGCCAGCAGCTTAGGCAGGGGGCGCGAGACTGAAGCTTTCTTT. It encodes CASSLGRGRETEAFF.

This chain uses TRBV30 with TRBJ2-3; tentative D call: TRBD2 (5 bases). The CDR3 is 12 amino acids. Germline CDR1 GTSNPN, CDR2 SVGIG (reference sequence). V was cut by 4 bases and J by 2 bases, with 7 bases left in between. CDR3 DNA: TGTGCCTGGAAGGACTTCACAGATACGCAGTATTTT. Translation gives CAWKDFTDTQYF.

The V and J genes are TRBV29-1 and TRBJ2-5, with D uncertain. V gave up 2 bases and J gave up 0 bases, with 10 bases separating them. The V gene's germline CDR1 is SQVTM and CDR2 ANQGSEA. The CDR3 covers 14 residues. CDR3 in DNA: TGCAGCGTTGAAACCCCCGCCAACCAAGAGACCCAGTACTTC. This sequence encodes CSVETPANQETQYF.

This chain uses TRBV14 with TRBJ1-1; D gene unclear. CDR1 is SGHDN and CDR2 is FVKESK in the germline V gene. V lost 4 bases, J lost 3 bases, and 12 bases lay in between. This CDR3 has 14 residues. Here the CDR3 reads CASSPLAAYTEAFF. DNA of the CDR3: TGTGCCAGCAGCCCCCTGGCGGCCTACACTGAAGCTTTCTTT.

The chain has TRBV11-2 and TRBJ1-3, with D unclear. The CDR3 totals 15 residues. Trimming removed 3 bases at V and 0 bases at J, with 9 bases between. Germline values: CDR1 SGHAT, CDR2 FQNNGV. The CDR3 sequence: CASSFVAASGNTIYF. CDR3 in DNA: TGTGCCAGCAGCTTTGTGGCGGCCTCTGGAAACACCATATATTTT.

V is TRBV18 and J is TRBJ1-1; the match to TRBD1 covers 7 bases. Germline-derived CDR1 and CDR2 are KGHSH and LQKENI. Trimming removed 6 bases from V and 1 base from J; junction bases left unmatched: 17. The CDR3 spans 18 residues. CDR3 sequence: CASSLSRQGGRGNTEAFF. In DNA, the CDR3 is TGTGCCAGCTCTCTCTCCCGACAGGGAGGTCGTGGGAACACTGAAGCTTTCTTT.

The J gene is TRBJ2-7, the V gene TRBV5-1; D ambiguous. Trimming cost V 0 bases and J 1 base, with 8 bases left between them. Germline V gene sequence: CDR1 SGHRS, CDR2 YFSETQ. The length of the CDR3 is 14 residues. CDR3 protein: CASSLEEGSYEQYF. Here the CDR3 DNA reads TGCGCCAGCAGCTTGGAAGAAGGGTCCTACGAGCAGTACTTC.

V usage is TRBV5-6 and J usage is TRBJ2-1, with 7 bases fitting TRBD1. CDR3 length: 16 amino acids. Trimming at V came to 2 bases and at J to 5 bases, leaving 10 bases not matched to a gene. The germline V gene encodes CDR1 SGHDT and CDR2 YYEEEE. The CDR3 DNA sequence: TGTGCCAGCAGCTTAGATTCCGGGACAGCAAACAATGAGCAGTTCTTC. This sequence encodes CASSLDSGTANNEQFF.

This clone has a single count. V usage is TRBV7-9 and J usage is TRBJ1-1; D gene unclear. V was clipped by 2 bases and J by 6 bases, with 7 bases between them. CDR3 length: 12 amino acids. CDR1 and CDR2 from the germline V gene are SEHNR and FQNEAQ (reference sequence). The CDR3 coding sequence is TGTGCCAGCAGCTTACGCGAGGCTGAAGCTTTCTTT. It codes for CASSLREAEAFF.

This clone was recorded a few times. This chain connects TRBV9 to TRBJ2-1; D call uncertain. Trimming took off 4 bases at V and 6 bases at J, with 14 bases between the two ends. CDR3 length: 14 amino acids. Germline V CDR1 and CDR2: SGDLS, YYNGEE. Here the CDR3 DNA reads TGTGCCAGCAGCCCGGGTCCCTATCCCAATGAGCAGTTCTTC. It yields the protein CASSPGPYPNEQFF.

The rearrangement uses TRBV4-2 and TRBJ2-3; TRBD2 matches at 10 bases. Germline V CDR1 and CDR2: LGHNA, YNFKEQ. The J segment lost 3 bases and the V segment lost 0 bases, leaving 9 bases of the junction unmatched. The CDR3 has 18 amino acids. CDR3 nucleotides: TGTGCCAGCAGCCAAGATCCCAGCGGGGGGGCCCGAACAGATACGCAGTATTTT. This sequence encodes CASSQDPSGGARTDTQYF.